This T cell receptor beta chain was recovered during a study of OX40 agonist ivuxolimab in advanced cancers. Study summary: The diagnoses of dose-escalation patients were hepatocellular carcinoma, melanoma, renal cell or head and neck cancer. Eligibility rules accepted prior anti-PD-1, anti-PD-L1 or anti-CTLA-4 therapy, and around 43% had some. Findings of the study overall: Averaged across samples, CD8+ T cells carried more expanded clones than CD4+ did.

As regards this clone: Its specificity is not known.

Data came from immunoSEQ multiplex PCR; TCRdb stores just in-frame clones and leaves some out. The data contain about 120,000 clones, roughly nine tenths of them singletons. At baseline, cycle 4 day 1, and cycle 7 day 1, blood was sampled. The CDR3 runs to 15 residues. In germline, CDR1 is PRHDT, CDR2 FYEKMQ (reference sequence). V was cut by 0 bases and J by 4 bases, with 10 bases left in between. The receptor was isolated from an adult with an advanced solid tumor such as melanoma, head and neck, liver or kidney cancer. Specimen: CD4+ or CD8+ T cells sorted from blood, collected in a trial of the OX40 agonist ivuxolimab. The chain employs TRBV13 and TRBJ1-5, with a possible D match to TRBD1 (5 bases). As DNA, the CDR3 is TGTGCCAGCAGCTTAGGCGGGGGGTTGAATCAGCCCCAGCATTTT. Translation gives CASSLGGGLNQPQHF.